These T cell receptor beta chains were read from a single sample in a study of T cell repertoires in cytomegalovirus infection. Using its own MiXCR run on the reads, TCRdb lists one record per CDR3 protein. The sample lists about 600,000 distinct CDR3 sequences; 20% to 25% were seen once. The sample taken for sequencing was CD8+ T cells from PBMCs. The receptor source for this set is a human donor in good health (CMV status not recorded). Some clones in this sample may be carry-over from other donors' samples. Each CDR3 is given with its conserved first and last residue. D genes are given only for firm matches. The size of a clone is reported for some rows only, either as once, few or many, or as a class for expanded clones.

TRBV29-1	.	few	TRBJ2-1	TGCAGCGTTGAAGACCCGGTGAATGAGCAGTTCTTC	CSVEDPVNEQFF
TRBV28	.	.	TRBJ1-6	TGTGCCAGCAGTTTAGAGTCTTCTTGGACCTCGTCTCCCCTCCACTTT	CASSLESSWTSSPLHF
TRBV2	TRBD2	.	TRBJ2-3	TGTGCCAGCTGTGGGGGGGAGGCAGATACGCAGTATTTT	CASCGGEADTQYF
TRBV29-1	.	.	TRBJ2-1	TGCAGCGATACCATTTGGGGTCCTTCCTACAATGAGCAGTTCTTC	CSDTIWGPSYNEQFF
TRBV4-1	TRBD2	few	TRBJ2-5	TGTGCCAGCAGCCACTCGGGCGCGGGGGGTCAAGAGACCCAGTACTTC	CASSHSGAGGQETQYF
TRBV20-1	TRBD2	few	TRBJ2-1	TGCAGTGCTAGAGACCCTAGCGGGGGCCGATACCGATTCTACAATGAGCAGTTCTTC	CSARDPSGGRYRFYNEQFF
TRBV2	.	many	TRBJ1-1	TGTGCCAGTGCCAGAGGGGTTTGGGACACTGAAGCTTTCTTT	CASARGVWDTEAFF
TRBV27	.	few	TRBJ2-7	TGTGCCAGCAGTTTAGTTGGGGGGCCTCTCTCCTACGAGCAGTACTTC	CASSLVGGPLSYEQYF
TRBV15	TRBD1	few	TRBJ1-2	TGTGCCACCAGCAGAGGGAGAGACAGGGAGTCGCATGGCTACACCTTC	CATSRGRDRESHGYTF
TRBV27	TRBD1	.	TRBJ2-1	TGTGCCAGCAGTTTATGGGATTTCGGGACAGGGGTGTGGAATAAGCAGTTCTTC	CASSLWDFGTGVWNKQFF
TRBV29-1	.	.	TRBJ1-2	TGCAGCGTGGGGCCTAGTGGCTATGGCTACACCTTC	CSVGPSGYGYTF
TRBV5-6	TRBD1	.	TRBJ1-5	TGTGCCAGCAGCTTGAGTGGGACAGGGCTTCAGCCCCAGCATTTT	CASSLSGTGLQPQHF
TRBV29-1	TRBD1	.	TRBJ1-2	TGCAGCGTCGCACGGACAGGGCTGGATGGCTACACCTTC	CSVARTGLDGYTF
TRBV6-1	TRBD2	many	TRBJ2-5	TGTGCCAGCAGTCAACTAGCGGGGGCCCAAGAGACCCAGTACTTC	CASSQLAGAQETQYF
TRBV28	.	few	TRBJ1-1	TGTGCCAGCACCCGGGGGGGGAACACTGAAGCTTTCTTT	CASTRGGNTEAFF
TRBV7-3	.	few	TRBJ1-5	TGTGCCAGCAGGAAGAGTGGAGATACCAATCAGCCCCAGCATTTT	CASRKSGDTNQPQHF
TRBV20-1	.	few	TRBJ2-5	TGCAGTGCTAGGGGGTTCCGATACCAAGAGACCCAGTACTTC	CSARGFRYQETQYF
TRBV5-6	.	.	TRBJ1-1	TGTGCCAGCAAGGCCGCCATATCTGAAGCTTTCTTT	CASKAAISEAFF
TRBV7-3	.	.	TRBJ1-1	TGTGTCAGCAGCCCAGATCTCGGTTGGACTGAAGCTTTCTTT	CVSSPDLGWTEAFF
TRBV29-1	TRBD1	.	TRBJ1-1	TGCAGCGTTCAAGGACAGGGGGCGGACACTGAAGCTTTCTTT	CSVQGQGADTEAFF
TRBV6-4	.	.	TRBJ1-2	TGTGCCAGCAGTGACTCGAAACGGGTTGGCTACACCTTC	CASSDSKRVGYTF
TRBV3-1	TRBD2	once	TRBJ2-1	TGTGTCAGCAGCCGACCAGGGCTAGCGGGACACAATGAGCAGTTCTTC	CVSSRPGLAGHNEQFF
TRBV25-1	.	.	TRBJ2-1	TGTGCCAGCAGCACTAGGCTGGGGGATGAGCAGTTCTTC	CASSTRLGDEQFF
TRBV28	.	.	TRBJ1-5	TGTGCCAGCAGTTCCTCCGGGGGGCGATATCAGCCCCAGCATTTT	CASSSSGGRYQPQHF
TRBV12-3/TRBV12-4	TRBD2	.	TRBJ2-5	TGTGCCAGCAGTGGGACTAGCGGGGCCCTCCGAGAGACCCAGTACTTC	CASSGTSGALRETQYF
TRBV14	TRBD1	few	TRBJ2-7	TGTGCCAGCAGCCCCACGACAGGGGGAATACAAAGACCCACCGACGAGCAGTACTTC	CASSPTTGGIQRPTDEQYF
TRBV7-2	.	many	TRBJ2-5	TGTGCCAGCAGCGAAGGACAATTGTACCAAGAGACCCAGTACTTC	CASSEGQLYQETQYF
TRBV28	.	few	TRBJ2-5	TGTGCCAGCAGACCTATTACAGACCTTCAAGAGACCCAGTACTTC	CASRPITDLQETQYF
TRBV20-1	.	.	TRBJ2-3	TGCAGTGCTAGACCTACCGGGACCCCAGATACGCAGTATTTT	CSARPTGTPDTQYF
TRBV6-6	TRBD1	.	TRBJ2-3	TGTGCCAGCAGACCGTCCTACCAAGACAGGGGAGCCACAGATACGCAGTATTTT	CASRPSYQDRGATDTQYF
TRBV10-3	TRBD1	many	TRBJ2-3	TGTGCCATCAGTGATTGGGGAACTGGACAGGGAGGAACAGATACGCAGTATTTT	CAISDWGTGQGGTDTQYF
TRBV6-2/TRBV6-3	.	few	TRBJ1-1	TGTGCCAGCAGTCCGATGAGTCGGGGGACTGAAGCTTTCTTT	CASSPMSRGTEAFF
TRBV7-4	.	many	TRBJ1-5	TGTGCCAGCAGCCCAGACTCCGAAGCCCAGCATTTT	CASSPDSEAQHF
TRBV29-1	.	few	TRBJ2-3	TGCAGCGCCCTTGGCGGGGTTGGTGCAGATACGCAGTATTTT	CSALGGVGADTQYF
TRBV7-9	TRBD1	.	TRBJ1-1	TGTGTCAGCAGCCGGACAGGGATCAGTAGCACTGAAGCTTTCTTT	CVSSRTGISSTEAFF
TRBV12-3/TRBV12-4	TRBD2	many	TRBJ2-3	TGTGCCAGCAGCCTCGGACTAGCGGGGGGTCCAGATACGCAGTATTTT	CASSLGLAGGPDTQYF
TRBV9	.	.	TRBJ2-3	TGTGCCAGCAGCGTAGCGCCAGATACGCAGTATTTT	CASSVAPDTQYF
TRBV20-1	.	few	TRBJ1-2	TGCAGTGCTCACCAGGGCGTCCTGAACTATGGCTACACCTTC	CSAHQGVLNYGYTF
TRBV7-2	.	many	TRBJ2-7	TGTGCCAGCAGCCCTCCGGGCTACGAGCAGTACTTC	CASSPPGYEQYF
TRBV15	TRBD2	.	TRBJ2-7	TGTGCCACCAGCAGGCGGACTAGCGGCGAGTACGAGCAGTACTTC	CATSRRTSGEYEQYF
TRBV7-2	TRBD2	many	TRBJ2-7	TGTGCCAGCAGACTTAGCGGGGGGGTATACTACGAGCAGTACTTC	CASRLSGGVYYEQYF